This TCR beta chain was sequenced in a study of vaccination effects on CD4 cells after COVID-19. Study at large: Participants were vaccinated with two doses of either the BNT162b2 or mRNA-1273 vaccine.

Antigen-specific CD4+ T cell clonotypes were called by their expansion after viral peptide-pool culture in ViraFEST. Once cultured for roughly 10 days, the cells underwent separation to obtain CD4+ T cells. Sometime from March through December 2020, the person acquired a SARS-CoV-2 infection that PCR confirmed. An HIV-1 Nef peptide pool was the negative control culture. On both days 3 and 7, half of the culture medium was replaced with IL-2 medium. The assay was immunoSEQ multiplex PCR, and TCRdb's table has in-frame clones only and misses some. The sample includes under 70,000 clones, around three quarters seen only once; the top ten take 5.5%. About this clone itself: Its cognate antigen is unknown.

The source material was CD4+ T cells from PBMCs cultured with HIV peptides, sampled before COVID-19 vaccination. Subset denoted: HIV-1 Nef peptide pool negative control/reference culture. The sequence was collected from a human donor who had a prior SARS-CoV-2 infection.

CDR3 DNA sequence: TGTGCCAGCAGCCAAGGGGCAGGACATTCAGCCAGGCCCTACGAGCAGTACTTC. Protein sequence: CASSQGAGHSARPYEQYF. The chain combines TRBV14 with TRBJ2-7, with a tentative D call TRBD1 (5 bases). Germline CDR1 reads SGHDN; CDR2 reads FVKESK. The CDR3 sequence is 18 residues long. The V end was cut by 1 base, the J end by 2 bases, with 21 bases between.